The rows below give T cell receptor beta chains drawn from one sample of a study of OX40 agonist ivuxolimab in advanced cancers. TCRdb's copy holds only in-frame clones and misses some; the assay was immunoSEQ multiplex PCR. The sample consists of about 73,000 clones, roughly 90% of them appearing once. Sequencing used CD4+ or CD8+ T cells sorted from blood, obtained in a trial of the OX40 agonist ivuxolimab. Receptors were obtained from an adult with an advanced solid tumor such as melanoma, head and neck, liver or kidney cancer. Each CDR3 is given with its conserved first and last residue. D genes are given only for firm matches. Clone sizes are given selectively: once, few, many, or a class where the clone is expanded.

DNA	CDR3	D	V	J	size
TGTGCCAGCAGTGCCGAGGGACTAGTCTTCTTC	CASSAEGLVFF	TRBD2	TRBV2	TRBJ2-1	-
TGTGCCAGCAGCTCCGCCAGGGCTAGCGGGAACAAGCAGTACTTC	CASSSARASGNKQYF	TRBD2	TRBV7-9	TRBJ2-7	-
TGTGCCACTAGCCGTAGTAGCGGAACCTACGAGCAGTACTTC	CATSRSSGTYEQYF	-	TRBV27	TRBJ2-7	-
TGTGCCAGCAGCTTGGCCCTCAAAAACATTCAGTACTTC	CASSLALKNIQYF	-	TRBV5-6	TRBJ2-4	once
TGCGCCAGCAGTTCGGGGACAGAGGACAATCAGCCCCAGCATTTT	CASSSGTEDNQPQHF	TRBD1	TRBV10-1	TRBJ1-5	few
TGTGCCAGCAGCCCGGGACTAGCGGGGACCTACGAGCAGTACTTC	CASSPGLAGTYEQYF	TRBD2	TRBV27	TRBJ2-7	-
TGCAGCGTTGAGTGGGCTAGCGGGAGGACAGATACGCAGTATTTT	CSVEWASGRTDTQYF	TRBD2	TRBV29-1	TRBJ2-3	-
TGTGCCATCAGTGAGTCCGGGACTAGCGGGAGTCGGGACACAGATACGCAGTATTTT	CAISESGTSGSRDTDTQYF	TRBD2	TRBV10-3	TRBJ2-3	-
TGTGCCTCTAGAGGGTCGAACACTGAAGCTTTCTTT	CASRGSNTEAFF	-	TRBV30	TRBJ1-1	-
TGTGCCAGCAGCTCAAGCGGCTACAATGAGCAGTTCTTC	CASSSSGYNEQFF	-	TRBV7-3	TRBJ2-1	once
TGTGCCAGCATCATGGGACTAGCGTTATACGAGCAGTACTTC	CASIMGLALYEQYF	TRBD2	TRBV6-1	TRBJ2-7	-
TGCGCCAGCGCCAGGGCCAGGCGTACCGGGGAGCTGTTTTTT	CASARARRTGELFF	-	TRBV4-3	TRBJ2-2	once
TGCAGTGCTAGTAGGGGTGGTGAGCAGTTCTTC	CSASRGGEQFF	-	TRBV20-1	TRBJ2-1	-
TGTGCCAGCAGGGCGGGACAAGAGACCCAGTACTTC	CASRAGQETQYF	-	TRBV6-1	TRBJ2-5	-
TGTGCCAGCAGCCTTTCTACGGGACGGTCTAATGAAAAACTGTTTTTT	CASSLSTGRSNEKLFF	-	TRBV6-6	TRBJ1-4	-
TGTGCCAGCAGTCTGGGCGGGAGCGGGTCCTACGAGCAGTACTTC	CASSLGGSGSYEQYF	TRBD2	TRBV28	TRBJ2-7	-
TGTGCCAGCAGTTACGTGTCAGCCGGTATGAACACTGAAGCTTTCTTT	CASSYVSAGMNTEAFF	-	TRBV6-5	TRBJ1-1	-
TGTGCCAGCAGCCAAGAAAACGAGCAGTACTTC	CASSQENEQYF	-	TRBV4-2	TRBJ2-7	-
TGCGCCAGCAGCTGGCGAGGTGGGATACCACAAGAGACCCAGTACTTC	CASSWRGGIPQETQYF	-	TRBV5-1	TRBJ2-5	once
TGTGCCAGCGGGACTACGAACACCGGGGAGCTGTTTTTT	CASGTTNTGELFF	TRBD2	TRBV6-6	TRBJ2-2	-
TGTGCCAGCAGCAGTAGCGGGGGGGCCCAAGAGACCCAGTACTTC	CASSSSGGAQETQYF	TRBD2	TRBV6-1	TRBJ2-5	-
TGTGCCAGCAGTTACAGGACAGGGTGGGAGACCCAGTACTTC	CASSYRTGWETQYF	TRBD1	TRBV7-6	TRBJ2-5	-
TGTGCCAGCAGCTTAGCCGGGACTCGTTCCTACAATGAGCAGTTCTTC	CASSLAGTRSYNEQFF	-	TRBV7-2	TRBJ2-1	-
TGCAGCGTTGATAGTACAGGGGAAGACTATGGCTACACCTTC	CSVDSTGEDYGYTF	TRBD1	TRBV29-1	TRBJ1-2	-
TGTGCCAGCAGCTTAAGTCGAGAGAACAATGAGCAGTTCTTC	CASSLSRENNEQFF	-	TRBV7-3	TRBJ2-1	-
TGCAGCGTCGGTGGGACAGCCCAAGAGACCCAGTACTTC	CSVGGTAQETQYF	TRBD1	TRBV29-1	TRBJ2-5	-
TGTGCCTCTCAATCGGGGGGGCGGCGTGGCTACACCTTC	CASQSGGRRGYTF	-	TRBV30	TRBJ1-2	few
TGTGCCAGTAGTCCCCGGGGTAGCAGAGCAGATACGCAGTATTTT	CASSPRGSRADTQYF	-	TRBV19	TRBJ2-3	-
TGTGCCATCAGTGAGTCGTGGCGGGAGAGGTCCTACGAGCAGTACTTC	CAISESWRERSYEQYF	TRBD2	TRBV10-3	TRBJ2-7	few
TGTGCCAGCAGCCAATACACAGATACGCAGTATTTT	CASSQYTDTQYF	-	TRBV4-2	TRBJ2-3	-
TGTGCCAGACAGGCGGTTGGTCCTGAAGCTTTCTTT	CARQAVGPEAFF	-	TRBV2	TRBJ1-1	-
TGTGCCAGCTCACCACCAGTCAGGGTGGAGACCCAGTACTTC	CASSPPVRVETQYF	-	TRBV18	TRBJ2-5	few
TGTGCCTGGAGTGTTGAGACTAGCGGGAAAGATACGCAGTATTTT	CAWSVETSGKDTQYF	TRBD2	TRBV30	TRBJ2-3	-
TGCAGCGTTGTAATGGGATATGAGCAGTTCTTC	CSVVMGYEQFF	-	TRBV29-1	TRBJ2-1	-
TGTGCCAGCAGCCGGGGGCCGCTGGAATCTAACTATGGCTACACCTTC	CASSRGPLESNYGYTF	-	TRBV7-2	TRBJ1-2	-
TGTGCCAGCAGCTTAGGGCCAACCAGTCGGAACACCATATATTTT	CASSLGPTSRNTIYF	-	TRBV7-2	TRBJ1-3	-
TGTGCCAGCTCACCTTCAATAGCGGGCTACAATGAGCAGTTCTTC	CASSPSIAGYNEQFF	TRBD2	TRBV18	TRBJ2-1	-
TGTGCCAGTAGTATCAAGGGACGAGAGACCCAGTACTTC	CASSIKGRETQYF	-	TRBV19	TRBJ2-5	once
TGTGCCAGCAGCGCGAACCACAGGGACTCCTACAATGAGCAGTTCTTC	CASSANHRDSYNEQFF	-	TRBV7-6	TRBJ2-1	-
TGCGCCAGCAGCCACACCCGGGACAGGGGTATAACCCAGTACTTC	CASSHTRDRGITQYF	TRBD1	TRBV5-1	TRBJ2-5	-
TGTGCCTGGAACCCCGGGGGCAGCGGAAATCAGCCCCAGCATTTT	CAWNPGGSGNQPQHF	-	TRBV30	TRBJ1-5	-
TGCAGCGTTGTTTCTAGACACACCGGGGAGCTGTTTTTT	CSVVSRHTGELFF	-	TRBV29-1	TRBJ2-2	-
TGTGCCAGCAGCTCCAGGGGAGCCTACGAGCAGTACTTC	CASSSRGAYEQYF	-	TRBV4-2	TRBJ2-7	-
TGTGCCAGCTCTAGCGGGATTCAATTGGTTGAGCAGTTCTTC	CASSSGIQLVEQFF	TRBD2	TRBV28	TRBJ2-1	-
TGTGCCAGCAGCCGGTCAGCGGGAGGAAACTACGAGCAGTACTTC	CASSRSAGGNYEQYF	TRBD2	TRBV7-2	TRBJ2-7	-
TGTGCCAGCAGCCAAGATACACAGGGTAATTCACCCCTCCACTTT	CASSQDTQGNSPLHF	-	TRBV4-2	TRBJ1-6	-
TGTGCCAGCAGCTCCGACGTTTCTCAGCCCCAGCATTTT	CASSSDVSQPQHF	-	TRBV7-6	TRBJ1-5	-